This TCR beta chain was captured by sequencing in a study of molecular identifiers for immune sequencing clone quantification. V lost 7 bases to trimming and J lost 2 bases, with 18 bases between them. Per germline, CDR1 LNHNV and CDR2 YYDKDF (reference sequence). This CDR3 region has 16 residues. This clonotype came up many times. In TCRdb, the PCR reads were re-called with MiXCR into one record per CDR3 protein. This table has about half a million distinct CDR3 sequences, 20% to 25% appearing once. The rearrangement links TRBV15 to TRBJ2-4; D is possibly TRBD1 or TRBD2 (5 bases each). What was sequenced was naive CD8+ T cells from blood, with Jurkat cell RNA spiked in. Subset here: FACS-sorted CD8+CD4-CCR7+CD45RA+ naive T cells. This TCR came from a human donor in good health. Some libraries in this study had Jurkat cell RNA spiked in. The CDR3 bases are TGTGCCACCATGCATCCAACCCAGGGACCCAAAAACATTCAGTACTTC. It translates to CATMHPTQGPKNIQYF. Complete variable domain (other parts from reference TRBV15 and TRBJ2-4): DAMVIQNPRYQVTQFGKPVTLSCSQTLNHNVMYWYQQKSSQAPKLLFHYYDKDFNNEADTPDNFQSRRPNTSFCFLDIRSPGLGDTAMYLCATMHPTQGPKNIQYFGAGTRLSVL.